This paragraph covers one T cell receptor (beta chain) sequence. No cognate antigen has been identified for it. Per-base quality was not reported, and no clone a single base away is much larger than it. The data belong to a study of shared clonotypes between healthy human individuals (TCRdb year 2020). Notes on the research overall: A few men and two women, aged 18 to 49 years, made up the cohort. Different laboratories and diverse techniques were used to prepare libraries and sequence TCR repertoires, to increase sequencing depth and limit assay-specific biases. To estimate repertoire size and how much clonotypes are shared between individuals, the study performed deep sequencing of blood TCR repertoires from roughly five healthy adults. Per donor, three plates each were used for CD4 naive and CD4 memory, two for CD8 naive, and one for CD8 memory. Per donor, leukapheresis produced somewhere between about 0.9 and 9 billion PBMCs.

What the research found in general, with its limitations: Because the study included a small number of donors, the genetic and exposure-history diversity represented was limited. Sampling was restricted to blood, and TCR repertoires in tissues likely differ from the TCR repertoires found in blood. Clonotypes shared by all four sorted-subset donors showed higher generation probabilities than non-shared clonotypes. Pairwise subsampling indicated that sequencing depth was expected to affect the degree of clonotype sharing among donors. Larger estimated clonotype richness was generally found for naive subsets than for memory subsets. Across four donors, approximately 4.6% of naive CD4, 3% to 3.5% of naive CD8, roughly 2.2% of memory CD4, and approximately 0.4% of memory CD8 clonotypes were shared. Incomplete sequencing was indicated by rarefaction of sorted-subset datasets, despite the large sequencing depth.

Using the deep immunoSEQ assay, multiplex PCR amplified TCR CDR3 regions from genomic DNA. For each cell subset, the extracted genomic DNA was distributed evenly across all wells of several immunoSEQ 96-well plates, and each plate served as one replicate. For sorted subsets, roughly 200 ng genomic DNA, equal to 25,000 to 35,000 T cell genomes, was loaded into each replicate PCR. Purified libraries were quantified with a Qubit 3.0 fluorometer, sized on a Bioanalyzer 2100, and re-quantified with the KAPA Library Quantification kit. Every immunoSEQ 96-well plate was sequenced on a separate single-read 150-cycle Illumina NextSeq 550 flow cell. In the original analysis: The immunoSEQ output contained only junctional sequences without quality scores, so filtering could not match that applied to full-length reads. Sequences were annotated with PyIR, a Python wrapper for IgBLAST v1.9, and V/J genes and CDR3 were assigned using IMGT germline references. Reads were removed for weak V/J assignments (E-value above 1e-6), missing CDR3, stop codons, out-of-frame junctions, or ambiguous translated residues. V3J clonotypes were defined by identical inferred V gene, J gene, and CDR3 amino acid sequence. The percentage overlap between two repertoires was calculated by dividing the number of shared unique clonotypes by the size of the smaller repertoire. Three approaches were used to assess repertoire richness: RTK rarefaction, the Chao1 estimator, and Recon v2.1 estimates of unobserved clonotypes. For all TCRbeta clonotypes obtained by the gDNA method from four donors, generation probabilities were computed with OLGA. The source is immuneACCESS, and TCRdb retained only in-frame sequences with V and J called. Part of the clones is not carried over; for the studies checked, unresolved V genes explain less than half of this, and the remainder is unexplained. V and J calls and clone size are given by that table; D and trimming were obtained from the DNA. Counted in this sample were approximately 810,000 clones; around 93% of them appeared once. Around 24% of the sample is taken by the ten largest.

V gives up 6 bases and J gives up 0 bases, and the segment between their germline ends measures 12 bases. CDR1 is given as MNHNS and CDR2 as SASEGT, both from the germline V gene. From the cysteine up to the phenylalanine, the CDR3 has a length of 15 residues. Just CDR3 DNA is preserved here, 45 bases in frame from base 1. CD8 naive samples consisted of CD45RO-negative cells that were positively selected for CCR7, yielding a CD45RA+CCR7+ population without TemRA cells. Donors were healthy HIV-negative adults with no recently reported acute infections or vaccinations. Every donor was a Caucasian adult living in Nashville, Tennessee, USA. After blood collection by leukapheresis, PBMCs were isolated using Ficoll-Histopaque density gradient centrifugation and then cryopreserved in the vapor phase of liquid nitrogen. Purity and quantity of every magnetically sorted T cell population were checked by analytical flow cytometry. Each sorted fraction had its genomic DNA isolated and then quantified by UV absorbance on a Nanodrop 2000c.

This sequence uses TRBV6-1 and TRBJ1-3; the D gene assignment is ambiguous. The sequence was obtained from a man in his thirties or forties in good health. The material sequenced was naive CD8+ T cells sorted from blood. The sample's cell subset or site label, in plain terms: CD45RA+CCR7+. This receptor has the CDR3 CASRASEFSGNTIYF. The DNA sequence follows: TGTGCCAGCAGGGCGTCGGAATTCTCTGGAAACACCATATATTTT.